Listed below are T cell receptor beta chains from one sample, sequenced in a study of Graves' ophthalmopathy and Graves' hyperthyroidism. TCRdb independently ran MiXCR on the multiplex PCR reads; one entry per CDR3 protein. The sample comprises 500,000 to 700,000 distinct CDR3 sequences, about a fifth of which are singletons, and roughly 6.9% rests with the top ten. The sequenced material came from peripheral blood. These TCRs come from a young woman with stable Graves' hyperthyroidism. Some clones in this sample may be carry-over from other donors' samples. The CDR3 runs from the conserved cysteine through the conserved F or W. Fields, in order: D gene, J gene, V gene, clone size, CDR3 DNA, CDR3 protein. A D gene is named only where the DNA matches it firmly. Only part of the rows carry a size: once, few, many, or a class if the clone is expanded.

d_gene: -
j_gene: TRBJ1-5
v_gene: TRBV20-1
abundance: -
CDR3nt: TGCAGTGCTAGAGATTCGGGGCCGGTTGAGACCCAGCATTTT
CDR3aa: CSARDSGPVETQHF

d_gene: -
j_gene: TRBJ1-6
v_gene: TRBV6-5
abundance: many
CDR3nt: TGTGCCAGCAGTTCCCAGGGCAGTAATAATTCACCCCTCCACTTT
CDR3aa: CASSSQGSNNSPLHF

d_gene: -
j_gene: TRBJ1-2
v_gene: TRBV27
abundance: many
CDR3nt: TGTGCCAGCACCCCCTCGGGAGGGATTGGCTATGGCTACACCTTC
CDR3aa: CASTPSGGIGYGYTF

d_gene: -
j_gene: TRBJ1-1
v_gene: TRBV4-2
abundance: many
CDR3nt: TGTGCCAGCAGCGGAGGAGGCCGGGGGGCGTCGTCGAACACTGAAGCTTTCTTT
CDR3aa: CASSGGGRGASSNTEAFF

d_gene: -
j_gene: TRBJ1-1
v_gene: TRBV5-1
abundance: many
CDR3nt: TGCGCCAGCAGCTTGGTAGGGGCTGGGGTTATGAACACTGAAGCTTTCTTT
CDR3aa: CASSLVGAGVMNTEAFF

d_gene: -
j_gene: TRBJ2-2
v_gene: TRBV11-2
abundance: -
CDR3nt: TGTGCCAGCAGCTTAGAATGGGGGGGCCCCGGGGAGCTGTTTTTT
CDR3aa: CASSLEWGGPGELFF

d_gene: -
j_gene: TRBJ1-5
v_gene: TRBV27
abundance: many
CDR3nt: TGTGCCAGCAGTTTATCCGCATACAATCAGCCCCAGCATTTT
CDR3aa: CASSLSAYNQPQHF

d_gene: -
j_gene: TRBJ2-7
v_gene: TRBV5-5
abundance: few
CDR3nt: TGTGCCAGCAGCCCGATCGGGACCGTCTCCTACGAGCAGTACTTC
CDR3aa: CASSPIGTVSYEQYF

d_gene: -
j_gene: TRBJ1-5
v_gene: TRBV6-1
abundance: many
CDR3nt: TGTGCCAGCAGTACATACAGGGTATTTGGCAATCAGCCCCAGCATTTT
CDR3aa: CASSTYRVFGNQPQHF

d_gene: -
j_gene: TRBJ1-3
v_gene: TRBV2
abundance: many
CDR3nt: TGTGCCAGCCGTAGGGAGCCAGGAAACACCATATATTTT
CDR3aa: CASRREPGNTIYF

d_gene: -
j_gene: TRBJ1-2
v_gene: TRBV28
abundance: many
CDR3nt: TGTGCCAGCAGTTTACCGGGACGGGACCTAGGCTACACCTTC
CDR3aa: CASSLPGRDLGYTF

d_gene: -
j_gene: TRBJ1-1
v_gene: TRBV6-1
abundance: many
CDR3nt: TGTGCCAGCAGGGGGAGGGGCAGGACGCCTCTTGAAGCTTTCTTT
CDR3aa: CASRGRGRTPLEAFF

d_gene: -
j_gene: TRBJ1-2
v_gene: TRBV6-5
abundance: many
CDR3nt: TGTGCCAGCAGTTACGATACCCAGAACTATGGCTACACCTTC
CDR3aa: CASSYDTQNYGYTF

d_gene: -
j_gene: TRBJ2-5
v_gene: TRBV19
abundance: many
CDR3nt: TGTGCCAGTAGTATGGCGCAGGGACAAGAGACCCAGTACTTC
CDR3aa: CASSMAQGQETQYF

d_gene: -
j_gene: TRBJ2-7
v_gene: TRBV7-6
abundance: many
CDR3nt: TGTGCCAGCAGCTTAGACGAGCTCAGCTCTTACGAGCAGTACTTC
CDR3aa: CASSLDELSSYEQYF

d_gene: -
j_gene: TRBJ1-1
v_gene: TRBV10-2
abundance: few
CDR3nt: TGCGCCAGCAAGGGGAGCAGCGGCACTGATGCTTTCTTT
CDR3aa: CASKGSSGTDAFF

d_gene: -
j_gene: TRBJ2-7
v_gene: TRBV2
abundance: many
CDR3nt: TGTGCCAGCAGTGAAATTAGCCTCTCCTACGAGCAGTACTTC
CDR3aa: CASSEISLSYEQYF

d_gene: -
j_gene: TRBJ2-2
v_gene: TRBV6-1
abundance: many
CDR3nt: TGTGCCAGCAGTCCCACCGGCCCTCGGACCGGGGAGCTGTTTTTT
CDR3aa: CASSPTGPRTGELFF

d_gene: -
j_gene: TRBJ1-1
v_gene: TRBV27
abundance: few
CDR3nt: TGTGCCAGCAGTTACGCGCCGAACACTGAAGCTTTCTTT
CDR3aa: CASSYAPNTEAFF

d_gene: TRBD2
j_gene: TRBJ2-7
v_gene: TRBV28
abundance: many
CDR3nt: TGTGCCAGCAGTTCCCACTCCTCCGGACTAGTCTACGAGCAGTACTTC
CDR3aa: CASSSHSSGLVYEQYF

d_gene: -
j_gene: TRBJ1-2
v_gene: TRBV4-3
abundance: many
CDR3nt: TGCGCCAGCAGCTATAACTATGGCTACACCTTC
CDR3aa: CASSYNYGYTF

d_gene: -
j_gene: TRBJ2-7
v_gene: TRBV5-1
abundance: many
CDR3nt: TGCGCCAGCAGCTTGGAGACCTCCTACGAGCAGTACTTC
CDR3aa: CASSLETSYEQYF

d_gene: -
j_gene: TRBJ1-5
v_gene: TRBV6-2/TRBV6-3
abundance: -
CDR3nt: TGTGCCAGCAGTTACGAAGGAAGGCAGCCCCAGCATTTT
CDR3aa: CASSYEGRQPQHF

d_gene: TRBD1
j_gene: TRBJ1-2
v_gene: TRBV25-1
abundance: many
CDR3nt: TGTGCCAGCAGTGACCCCACGGGACAGGGGTATGGCTACACCTTC
CDR3aa: CASSDPTGQGYGYTF

d_gene: TRBD1
j_gene: TRBJ1-6
v_gene: TRBV9
abundance: -
CDR3nt: TGTGCCAGCAGCGTAGGGACAGGGGGGACTTCACCCCTCCACTTT
CDR3aa: CASSVGTGGTSPLHF

d_gene: TRBD2
j_gene: TRBJ2-7
v_gene: TRBV28
abundance: many
CDR3nt: TGTGCCAGCAGGATGGGGGGGACTAGCGGCTACGAGCAGTACTTC
CDR3aa: CASRMGGTSGYEQYF

d_gene: TRBD2
j_gene: TRBJ2-6
v_gene: TRBV11-2
abundance: -
CDR3nt: TGTGCCAGCAGCTTAAGGAGCGGGAGGGCCCCGTCCAACGTCCTGACTTTC
CDR3aa: CASSLRSGRAPSNVLTF

d_gene: TRBD1
j_gene: TRBJ1-1
v_gene: TRBV6-2/TRBV6-3
abundance: many
CDR3nt: TGTGCCAGCAGTTACCCCTACAGGGGGAACACTGAAGCTTTCTTT
CDR3aa: CASSYPYRGNTEAFF

d_gene: -
j_gene: TRBJ1-2
v_gene: TRBV6-5
abundance: many
CDR3nt: TGTGCCAGCAGTTACCCAGGGGAGGTCTATGGCTACACCTTC
CDR3aa: CASSYPGEVYGYTF

d_gene: -
j_gene: TRBJ2-2
v_gene: TRBV30
abundance: -
CDR3nt: TGTGCCTGGAGTGTACGAAGAGACACCGGGGAGCTGTTTTTT
CDR3aa: CAWSVRRDTGELFF

d_gene: -
j_gene: TRBJ1-1
v_gene: TRBV10-3
abundance: -
CDR3nt: TGTGCCATCATGAGGGGAACTGAAGCTTTCTTT
CDR3aa: CAIMRGTEAFF

d_gene: TRBD1
j_gene: TRBJ2-7
v_gene: TRBV24-1
abundance: -
CDR3nt: TGTGCCACAGCGGACAGGGACTACGAGCAGTACTTC
CDR3aa: CATADRDYEQYF

d_gene: TRBD1
j_gene: TRBJ2-5
v_gene: TRBV6-1
abundance: once
CDR3nt: TGTGCCAGCAGTGATGGACAGGGGACGGGGGAGACCCAGTACTTC
CDR3aa: CASSDGQGTGETQYF

d_gene: -
j_gene: TRBJ1-1
v_gene: TRBV20-1
abundance: many
CDR3nt: TGCAGTGCGAGATCTACAGACACCATGAACACTGAAGCTTTCTTT
CDR3aa: CSARSTDTMNTEAFF

d_gene: -
j_gene: TRBJ1-1
v_gene: TRBV6-5
abundance: -
CDR3nt: TGTGCCAGCAGTTACCGCCTCGGTACTGAAGCTTTCTTT
CDR3aa: CASSYRLGTEAFF

d_gene: -
j_gene: TRBJ1-1
v_gene: TRBV6-1
abundance: -
CDR3nt: TGTGCCAGCAGGAGACAGAGGGTCGACACTGAAGCTTTCTTT
CDR3aa: CASRRQRVDTEAFF

d_gene: TRBD1
j_gene: TRBJ1-1
v_gene: TRBV19
abundance: -
CDR3nt: TGTGCCAGTAACCAGGACAGGGGACTAAACACTGAAGCTTTATTT
CDR3aa: CASNQDRGLNTEALF